This T cell receptor beta chain appears in the sequencing data of a study of spatial heterogeneity in lung cancer. Study outcomes and limitations: Intratumoral expanded alpha and beta TCR counts were found to track tumor mutation counts.

This clonotype was seen ten or more times. Its antigen remains unknown. Via MiXCR, TCRdb re-called the 5' RACE reads, giving one row per CDR3 protein. The sample records some 97,000 distinct CDR3 sequences, around 4.8% being singletons. Germline V gives CDR1 LGHDT, CDR2 YNNKEL (reference sequence). This CDR3 is 11 amino acids long. Trimming took off 5 bases at V and 12 bases at J, with 14 bases between the two ends. Noted time point: sample taken at primary tumor resection. Whole RNA obtained from tumor, nontumor lung or frozen PBMC underwent sequencing without sorting. The sequence derives from a male donor with early-stage non-small cell lung cancer. This chain uses TRBV3-1 with TRBJ2-7; D uncertain. The sequencing here drew on lung tumor tissue, taken at surgery. The CDR3 loop reads CASSGPDHRYF. The CDR3, as DNA: TGTGCCAGCAGCGGCCCGGATCATCGGTACTTC.